This T cell receptor (beta chain) was retrieved from a study of regulatory T cells in long-lasting Graves disease. Findings and limits, study-wide: Newly diagnosed patients shared about a thousand public clonotypes; persistent patients shared 2,500 to 3,000.

The CDR3 is 15 residues long. CDR1 DFQATT and CDR2 SNEGSKA come from the germline V gene (reference sequence). V was trimmed by 0 bases and J by 4 bases, leaving 16 bases between them. A note on this clonotype: Its antigen is still unknown.

Both iRepertoire HTBI primers and Arm-PCR of CDR3 regions were used to build the TCR beta libraries. Using its own MiXCR run on the multiplex PCR reads, TCRdb lists one record per CDR3 protein. The sample holds 420,000 or so distinct CDR3 sequences; around 17% are singletons and the top ten take under 30%. This sample's time point: newly diagnosed GD, antithyroid drugs for less than 3 months. PBMCs were the source of the RNA used for TCR sequencing. These records were also assigned to another study, of T cells in Graves' hyperthyroidism and ophthalmopathy. That report adds: The blood repertoire included most of the expanded thyroid clonotypes above 0.001.

Sequenced material: peripheral blood mononuclear cells (PBMCs), taken at new diagnosis, from a patient treated with antithyroid drugs. The clonotype originates from a woman younger than 30 with Graves disease. The chain combines TRBV20-1 with TRBJ2-7, with a weak D call TRBD1 (7 bases). The CDR3 DNA reads TGCAGTGCTAGAGATCTTGGAGGGGGCATTTACGAGCAGTACTTC. It yields the protein CSARDLGGGIYEQYF.